A single sample gave rise to the 20 T cell receptor beta chains below, sequenced in a study of blood T cell repertoires in COVID-19. Method: immunoSEQ multiplex PCR; TCRdb's copy keeps in-frame clones and lacks some. Here the sample spans around 360,000 clones, 70% to 90% being singletons. The sequenced sample consisted of PBMCs or T cells enriched from blood (not recorded which). The origin of the receptors is a man in his forties in a cohort exposed to, infected with or recovered from COVID-19 (not recorded which).

The chain couples TRBV9 to TRBJ1-3, with a possible D match to TRBD1 (6 bases). Looked up from germline, CDR1 is SGDLS and CDR2 is YYNGEE. This CDR3 spans 16 amino acids. With 4 bases removed from V and 0 bases from J, the gap between germline ends came to 14 bases. The CDR3 region is CASSPDSANSGNTIYF. The CDR3 DNA reads TGTGCCAGCAGCCCGGACAGCGCTAACTCTGGAAACACCATATATTTT.

The V gene is TRBV2, the J gene TRBJ2-1, with 10 bases identical to TRBD2. V lost 5 bases and J lost 3; bases outside the gene matches: 4. The CDR3 has 15 amino acids. In germline, CDR1 is SNHLY, CDR2 FYNNEI. The CDR3 reads CASSRLAGFYNEQFF. In DNA form, the CDR3 reads TGTGCCAGCAGTCGACTAGCGGGTTTCTACAATGAGCAGTTCTTC.

The chain uses TRBV2 and TRBJ1-2, with TRBD1 as a possible D gene (6 bases). The CDR3 loop spans 15 amino acids. Germline V gene lookup returns CDR1 SNHLY and CDR2 FYNNEI. V was pared by 9 bases and J by 7 bases, with 24 bases between. The CDR3 loop is CASGQQLVGVSGYTF. The CDR3 region has the DNA TGTGCCAGTGGACAGCAGCTCGTGGGCGTGAGTGGCTACACCTTC.

The rearrangement joins TRBV24-1 to TRBJ2-1, with 7 bases aligning to TRBD2. The CDR3 covers 14 residues. Germline V lookup: CDR1 KGHDR, CDR2 SFDVKD. With V trimmed by 4 bases and J by 9 bases, 8 bases remained unmatched. CDR3 in amino acids: CATSEASGGGEQFF. CDR3 nucleotides: TGTGCCACCAGTGAGGCTAGCGGAGGTGGTGAGCAGTTCTTC.

This clone was recorded once. The gene calls are TRBV9 and TRBJ2-7; 12 bases map to TRBD2. CDR3 length equals 15 residues. CDR1 SGDLS and CDR2 YYNGEE come from the germline V gene. V lost 4 bases to trimming and J lost 3 bases; unmatched junction nucleotides: 5. CDR3 in amino acids: CASSSGLAGVYEQYF. The CDR3 DNA sequence: TGTGCCAGCAGCTCGGGACTAGCGGGTGTCTACGAGCAGTACTTC.

In DNA, the CDR3 is TGCGCCAGCAGCTTGTACAGGGATCTTGTGGACAATGAGCAGTTCTTC. Translated: CASSLYRDLVDNEQFF. This chain connects TRBV5-1 to TRBJ2-1, with D possibly being TRBD1 (6 bases). CDR1 SGHRS and CDR2 YFSETQ come from the germline V gene. Trimming removed 1 base at V and 5 bases at J, with 16 bases between. This CDR3 has 16 residues.

The J gene is TRBJ2-1, the V gene TRBV27; 10 bases are shared with TRBD2. The V gene's germline CDR1 is MNHEY and CDR2 SMNVEV (reference sequence). Trimming cost V 4 bases and J 4 bases; bases outside gene matches: 7. CDR3 length: 16 amino acids. DNA for the CDR3: TGTGCCAGCAGTTCCCTCAGTAGCGGGAGGTACAATGAGCAGTTCTTC. Protein product: CASSSLSSGRYNEQFF.

This clone was recorded once. The V call is TRBV9, the J call TRBJ2-1; 10 bases agree with TRBD2. The CDR3 runs 17 residues. Germline assignment: CDR1 SGDLS and CDR2 YYNGEE. V shed 0 bases and J 4 bases; nucleotides not matched to a gene: 7. CDR3 bases: TGTGCCAGCAGCGTAGGGACTAGCGGATTGCTTTACAATGAGCAGTTCTTC. Translation gives CASSVGTSGLLYNEQFF. Using reference TRBV9 and TRBJ2-1 for the parts outside the CDR3, the full variable domain is DSGVTQTPKHLITATGQRVTLRCSPRSGDLSVYWYQQSLDQGLQFLIQYYNGEERAKGNILERFSAQQFPDLHSELNLSSLELGDSALYFCASSVGTSGLLYNEQFFGPGTRLTVL.

This clone was observed a handful of times. The CDR3 DNA sequence: TGTGCCAGCAGCTTAGGAGGGAGCGCAAATCAGCCCCAGCATTTT. This codes for CASSLGGSANQPQHF. The chain has TRBV7-9 and TRBJ1-5, with D hard to call. V shed 1 base and J shed 4 bases, with 11 bases lying between them. Germline assignment: CDR1 SEHNR and CDR2 FQNEAQ (reference sequence). CDR3 length equals 15 residues.

This clone was found once. J is TRBJ2-7 and V is TRBV11-1; 10 bases are a match to TRBD1. CDR3 size: 14 residues. V dropped 5 bases and J dropped 3; count of bases not matched to a gene: 4. Germline V gives CDR1 SGHAT, CDR2 FQDESV (reference sequence). The CDR3 sequence: CASSAWTGGYEQYF. The CDR3 coding sequence is TGTGCCAGCAGCGCCTGGACAGGGGGCTACGAGCAGTACTTC.

This clone occurred once. This chain joins TRBV5-1 and TRBJ1-1, with D maybe TRBD1 (6 bases). There are 15 residues in the CDR3. Germline V gene data show CDR1 as SGHRS and CDR2 as YFSETQ. The V end was cut by 3 bases, the J end by 0 bases, with 12 bases between. The CDR3 sequence is CASSSATGMNTEAFF. The CDR3 DNA follows: TGCGCCAGCAGCTCGGCGACAGGCATGAACACTGAAGCTTTCTTT.

The chain uses TRBV5-1 and TRBJ2-1; 11 positions match TRBD2. The CDR3 length is 15 residues. Germline CDR1 and CDR2: SGHRS and YFSETQ. The junction had 7 bases not matched to a gene; V was cut back by 5 bases and J by 6 bases. The CDR3 sequence is CASRLTSGSGNEQFF. Written as DNA, the CDR3 is TGCGCCAGCAGACTAACTAGCGGGAGTGGCAATGAGCAGTTCTTC.

The chain has TRBV5-1 and TRBJ2-4, with 8 bases lining up with TRBD1. With V trimmed by 3 bases and J by 1 base, 6 bases remained unmatched. The CDR3 has 16 residues. Per the germline V gene, CDR1 is SGHRS and CDR2 is YFSETQ. DNA of the CDR3: TGCGCCAGCAGCTCAGGACAGGGTCTGGCCAAAAACATTCAGTACTTC. Translation gives CASSSGQGLAKNIQYF.

This clone was seen ten or more times. The chain is built from TRBV24-1 and TRBJ2-3; 8 bases match TRBD1. After removal of 5 bases from V and 7 bases from J, the junction contained 10 bases not matched to a gene. The V gene's germline CDR1 is KGHDR and CDR2 SFDVKD. This CDR3 spans 15 amino acids. The CDR3 loop reads CATSAQGQGSNTQYF. The DNA for the CDR3 is TGTGCCACCAGTGCTCAAGGACAGGGATCGAATACGCAGTATTTT.

The genes are TRBV5-5 and TRBJ2-1; perhaps TRBD2 as D (5 bases). Germline-derived CDR1 and CDR2 are SGHKS and YYEKEE (reference sequence). The CDR3 is 13 residues long. V gave up 0 bases and J gave up 7 bases, with 8 bases separating them. CDR3 loop: CASSLVTGNEQFF. The CDR3 region has the DNA TGTGCCAGCAGCTTGGTTACGGGAAATGAGCAGTTCTTC.

This clone was detected once. At one of its ends the junction is not consistent with the germline gene, which may arise from a read error. The chain links TRBV19 to TRBJ2-3; D possibly corresponds to TRBD2 (6 bases). The germline gives CDR1 LNHDA, CDR2 SQIVND (reference sequence). CDR3 length equals 12 residues. CDR3 sequence (DNA): TGTGCCAGTGCCCAGCGGCGGGATAAGCAGTATTTT. Translation: CASAQRRDKQYF.

The chain's CDR3 is CASSQGKTAYEQYF. The DNA of the CDR3 is TGCGCCAGCAGCCAAGGTAAAACAGCCTACGAGCAGTACTTC. The chain couples TRBV4-1 to TRBJ2-7; D uncertain. Germline V gives CDR1 MGHRA, CDR2 YSYEKL. Trimming took off 1 base at V and 2 bases at J, with 9 bases between the two ends. CDR3 length equals 14 residues.

The chain joins TRBV28 to TRBJ1-4; 7 nucleotides agree with TRBD1. The CDR3 is 15 amino acids. The J segment lost 8 bases and the V segment lost 4 bases, leaving 10 bases of the junction unmatched. CDR1 and CDR2 from the germline V gene are MDHEN and SYDVKM. The CDR3 region has the DNA TGTGCCAGCAGTTCACCAGCCGGACAGGTCGAAAAACTGTTTTTT. It is translated as CASSSPAGQVEKLFF.

CDR3 sequence: CASSYFSGSSYNEQFF. In nucleotides, the CDR3 is TGTGCCAGCAGTTACTTCAGCGGGAGCTCCTACAATGAGCAGTTCTTC. The genes are TRBV6-5 and TRBJ2-1; 8 bases are a match to TRBD2. CDR1 MNHEY and CDR2 SVGAGI come from the germline V gene. CDR3 length: 16 amino acids. The junction had 2 bases not matched to a gene; V was cut back by 1 base and J by 0 bases.

The chain recombines TRBV19 with TRBJ1-5; 7 bases line up with TRBD1. This CDR3 contains 15 residues. Looked up from germline, CDR1 is LNHDA and CDR2 is SQIVND (reference sequence). V was pared by 6 bases and J by 7 bases, with 12 bases of the junction left unmatched. This CDR3 reads CASRNDRAGGQPQHF. For the CDR3, the DNA is TGTGCCAGTAGAAACGACAGGGCTGGGGGGCAGCCCCAGCATTTT.